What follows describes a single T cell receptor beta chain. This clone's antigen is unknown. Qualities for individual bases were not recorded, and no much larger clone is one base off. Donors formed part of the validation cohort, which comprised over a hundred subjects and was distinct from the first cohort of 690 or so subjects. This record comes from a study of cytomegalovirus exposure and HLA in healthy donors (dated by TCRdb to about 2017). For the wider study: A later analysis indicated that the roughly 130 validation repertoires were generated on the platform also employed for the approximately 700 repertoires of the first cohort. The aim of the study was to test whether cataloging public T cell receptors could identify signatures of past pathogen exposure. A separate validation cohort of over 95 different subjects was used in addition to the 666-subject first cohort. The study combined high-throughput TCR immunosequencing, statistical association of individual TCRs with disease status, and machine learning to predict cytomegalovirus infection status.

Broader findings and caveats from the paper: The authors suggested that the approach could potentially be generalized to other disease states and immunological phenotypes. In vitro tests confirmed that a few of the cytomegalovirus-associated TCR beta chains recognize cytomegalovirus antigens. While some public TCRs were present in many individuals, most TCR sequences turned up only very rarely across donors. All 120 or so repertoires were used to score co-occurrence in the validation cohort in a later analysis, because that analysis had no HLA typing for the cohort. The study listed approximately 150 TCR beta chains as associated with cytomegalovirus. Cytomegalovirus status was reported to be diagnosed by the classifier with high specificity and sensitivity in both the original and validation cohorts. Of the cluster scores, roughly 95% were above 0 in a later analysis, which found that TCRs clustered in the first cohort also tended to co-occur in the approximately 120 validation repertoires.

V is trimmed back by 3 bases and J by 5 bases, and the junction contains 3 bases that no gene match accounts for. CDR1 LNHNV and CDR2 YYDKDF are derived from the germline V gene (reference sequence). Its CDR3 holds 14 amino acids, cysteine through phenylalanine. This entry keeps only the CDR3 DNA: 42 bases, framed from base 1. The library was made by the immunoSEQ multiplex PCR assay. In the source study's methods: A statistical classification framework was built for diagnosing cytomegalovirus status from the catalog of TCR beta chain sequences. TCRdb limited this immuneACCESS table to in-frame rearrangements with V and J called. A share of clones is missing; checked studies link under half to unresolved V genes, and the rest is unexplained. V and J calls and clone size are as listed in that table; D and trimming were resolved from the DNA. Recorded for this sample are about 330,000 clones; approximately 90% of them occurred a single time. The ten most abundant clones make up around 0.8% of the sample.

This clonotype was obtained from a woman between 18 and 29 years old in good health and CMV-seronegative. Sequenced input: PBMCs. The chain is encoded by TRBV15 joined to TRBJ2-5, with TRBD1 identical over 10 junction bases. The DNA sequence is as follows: TGTGCCACCAGCAGGACAGGGGGCGCCGAGACCCAGTACTTC. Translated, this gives CATSRTGGAETQYF.